The 5 T cell receptor beta chains presented below share a single source sample, sequenced in a study of blood T cell repertoires in COVID-19 (dated by TCRdb to the early 2020s). The library was built by means of the immunoSEQ multiplex PCR assay. TCRdb provides this immuneACCESS table in a form limited to in-frame rearrangements. Some clones are lacking; in checked studies, under half of them reflect an unresolved V gene, and why the rest are absent is not known. For this sample the table gives roughly 130,000 clones, of which around 80% were detected only once. Approximately 3.5% of the sample is in the top ten clones. Sequenced: peripheral blood. The origin of the receptors is a man aged 60 to 75 with acute or convalescent COVID-19.

The sample holds one count of this clone. This sequence joins TRBV19 and TRBJ1-2; TRBD1 agrees at 10 bases. Germline trimming cut 5 bases from V and 8 bases from J; bases unmatched to any gene: 11. Looked up from germline, CDR1 is LNHDA and CDR2 is SQIVND (reference sequence). This CDR3 contains 15 residues. CDR3 nucleotide sequence: TGTGCCAGTAGTCGCCCGGGACAGGGGTTAATCGGCTACACCTTC. Translated: CASSRPGQGLIGYTF.

This chain links TRBV11-1 with TRBJ2-1; 7 nucleotides line up with TRBD1. CDR1 is SGHAT and CDR2 is FQDESV in the germline V gene (reference sequence). Trimming took 6 bases from V and 7 from J; bases not matched to a gene: 6. This CDR3 region has 13 residues. The CDR3 DNA sequence: TGTGCCAGCAGTCGACAGGGTAGAAATGAGCAGTTCTTC. Its protein product is CASSRQGRNEQFF.

The V gene is TRBV10-1, the J gene TRBJ1-1; D perhaps matches TRBD1 (5 bases). Between the trimmed V and J ends, which lost 7 bases and 6 bases, there was a span of 15 bases. The length of the CDR3 is 13 residues. Germline V gene sequence: CDR1 WNHNN, CDR2 SYGVQD (reference sequence). The CDR3 DNA reads as TGCGCCAGCATAGAAAGCAGGGACTCTGAAGCTTTCTTT. This translates into CASIESRDSEAFF.

This chain joins TRBV19 and TRBJ2-1; 9 bases fit TRBD2. V gave up 8 bases and J gave up 6 bases; unmatched junction bases: 5. Germline-derived CDR1 and CDR2 are LNHDA and SQIVND (reference sequence). The CDR3 runs 13 residues. This chain's CDR3 is CASRAGGVNEQFF. The CDR3 coding sequence is TGTGCCAGTCGCGCGGGAGGGGTCAATGAGCAGTTCTTC.

The chain recombines TRBV11-3 with TRBJ2-3; 14 bases are shared with TRBD2. This CDR3 contains 16 residues. Germline-derived CDR1 and CDR2 are SGHNT and YENEEA. With V trimmed by 4 bases and J by 5 bases, 5 bases remained unmatched. CDR3 sequence reads: CASSSGTSGRIDTQYF. The DNA of the CDR3 is TGTGCCAGCAGCTCCGGGACTAGCGGGAGAATAGATACGCAGTATTTT.